The 20 T cell receptor beta chains below come from one sample, sequenced in a study of CD8+CD57+ T cells in acquired aplastic anemia. CDR3 and TCR beta VDJ profiling relied on a genomic DNA template. TCRdb processed the reads anew with MiXCR; each CDR3 protein has one entry. The sample shows hundreds of thousands of distinct CDR3 sequences, 60% to 80% of them seen only once. The sequenced sample was sorted CD4+, CD8+, or CD8+CD57+ T cells (not recorded which) from PBMCs. The receptors were gathered from a human donor in good health, serving as a control.

Note on this clonotype: The CDR3 ends on some other residue instead of the conserved phenylalanine or tryptophan, so this is likely a read error. It is unclear where the CDR3 begins or ends on the DNA, so no DNA is shown, and the CDR3 is as TCRdb lists it. This chain connects TRBV7-3 to TRBJ1-1. The germline CDR1 and CDR2 sequences are SGHTA and FQGTGA. The CDR3 is made up of 13 amino acids, end residues included. The CDR3 sequence is CASSFAGGTDTQY.

A note on this clonotype: As the CDR3 is not closed by the conserved phenylalanine or tryptophan, this likely results from a read error. The V gene is TRBV7-2, the J gene TRBJ1-2; the D is unclear. CDR3 length: 15 amino acids. Germline CDR1 reads SGHTA; CDR2 reads FQGNSA. V lost 5 bases and J 8 bases, leaving 21 bases between the germline ends. For the CDR3, the DNA is TGTGCCAGCAGCCAACGGGCCGTACTAGCGGGGGGCTACACCTCC. Protein: CASSQRAVLAGGYTS.

The chain employs TRBV5-1 and TRBJ2-1; D possibly corresponds to TRBD1 (6 bases). The CDR3 runs to 14 residues. Per the germline V gene, CDR1 is SGHRS and CDR2 is YFSETQ. The V end was cut by 2 bases, the J end by 8 bases, with 14 bases between. The CDR3 nucleotides are TGCGCCAGCAGCTTAACAGGGTTTGAGTATGAGCAGTTCTTC. It yields the protein CASSLTGFEYEQFF.

This clonotype was observed many times. The chain couples TRBV20-1 to TRBJ1-3; tentative D call: TRBD1 (5 bases). Germline CDR1 reads DFQATT; CDR2 reads SNEGSKA (reference sequence). Trimming left V 6 bases short and J 0 bases short, with 12 bases between. The CDR3 covers 14 residues. CDR3 bases: TGCAGTGCCAACCCAGGGAACTCTGGAAACACCATATATTTT. Encoded protein: CSANPGNSGNTIYF.

This rearrangement joins TRBV9 to TRBJ2-3; D is unclear. CDR1 and CDR2 (germline): SGDLS, YYNGEE. This CDR3 has 11 amino acids. The CDR3 DNA reads TGTGCTAGAACGGCATCCGATACGCAGTATTTT. Its translation is CARTASDTQYF.

This clonotype has a single count. V is TRBV7-2 and J is TRBJ1-2; 8 bases are a match to TRBD1. This CDR3 has 15 residues. V lost 2 bases, J lost 3 bases, and 5 bases stayed unmatched. The germline gives CDR1 SGHTA, CDR2 FQGNSA. The CDR3 coding sequence is TGTGCCAGCAGCTTACGGACAGGGCCCCACTATGGCTACACCTTC. Translated: CASSLRTGPHYGYTF.

This clonotype was recorded once. The CDR3 bases are TGTGCCAGCAGTGTGATTCTTGTGGCGGGGGGAACCACCGGGGAGCTGTTTTTT. Its translation is CASSVILVAGGTTGELFF. The V call is TRBV2, the J call TRBJ2-2; 8 bases map to TRBD2. The CDR3 has 18 residues. Germline V CDR1 and CDR2: SNHLY, FYNNEI. J lost 4 bases, V lost 4 bases, and 14 bases had no gene match.

This clonotype was seen repeatedly, ten times or more. The chain employs TRBV20-1 and TRBJ2-1; 16 bases map to TRBD2. The CDR3 covers 17 residues. Germline V CDR1 and CDR2: DFQATT, SNEGSKA (reference sequence). V gave up 5 bases and J gave up 6 bases; unmatched junction bases: 10. The CDR3 loop reads CSAFSGTSGGAPNEQFF. CDR3 nucleotide sequence: TGCAGTGCTTTTTCCGGGACTAGCGGGGGGGCCCCCAATGAGCAGTTCTTC.

V is TRBV20-1 and J is TRBJ1-4, with D possibly being TRBD1 (6 bases). The CDR3 sequence is 14 residues long. Germline CDR1 and CDR2: DFQATT and SNEGSKA (reference sequence). With 3 bases removed from V and 4 bases from J, the gap between germline ends came to 12 bases. As DNA, the CDR3 is TGCAGTGCTAGCAGACAGGCATATAATGAAAAACTGTTTTTT. Protein sequence: CSASRQAYNEKLFF.

This clonotype has a count of ten or more. V usage is TRBV5-8 and J usage is TRBJ1-3; D unclear. Trimming left V 0 bases short and J 0 bases short, with 7 bases between. Germline CDR1 SGHTS, CDR2 YDEGEE. This CDR3 contains 15 residues. As DNA, the CDR3 is TGTGCCAGCAGCTTGGAAGCCAACTCTGGAAACACCATATATTTT. Protein product: CASSLEANSGNTIYF.

This clonotype was counted between two and nine times. The CDR3 reads CSVQAQGSTEAFF. The CDR3 DNA is TGCAGCGTTCAAGCACAGGGATCCACTGAAGCTTTCTTT. The gene calls are TRBV29-1 and TRBJ1-1, with a possible D match to TRBD1 (6 bases). The germline gives CDR1 SQVTM, CDR2 ANQGSEA. This CDR3 has 13 residues. The V and J ends lost 5 bases and 4 bases respectively, with 14 bases between them.

This rearrangement joins TRBV9 to TRBJ1-6; D ambiguous. CDR3 length equals 18 residues. The V and J ends lost 4 bases and 8 bases respectively, with 25 bases between them. Germline CDR1 reads SGDLS; CDR2 reads YYNGEE. CDR3 in amino acids: CASSLDGVGIEIHSPLHF. CDR3 in DNA: TGTGCCAGCAGCCTAGATGGCGTCGGGATAGAGATTCATTCACCCCTCCACTTT.

This clonotype was recorded at least ten times. V is TRBV18 and J is TRBJ2-5; possibly TRBD2 for D (6 bases). Germline lookup yields CDR1 KGHSH and CDR2 LQKENI. V was shortened by 2 bases and J by 4 bases, with 11 bases between the two germline ends. CDR3 length: 14 amino acids. CDR3 sequence: CASSPTQGGETQYF. CDR3 nucleotides: TGTGCCAGCTCACCAACTCAGGGAGGAGAGACCCAGTACTTC.

This chain uses TRBV7-2 with TRBJ1-1; 7 nucleotides line up with TRBD1. This CDR3 has 14 amino acids. With 6 bases clipped from V and 7 bases from J, the junction kept 11 bases outside the gene matches. CDR1 and CDR2 (germline): SGHTA, FQGNSA. CDR3 sequence (DNA): TGTGCCAGCAGGAAGGATACAGGGGTACATGAAGCTTTCTTT. Translating it yields CASRKDTGVHEAFF.

There are a few counts of this clonotype. It is likely a read error, because the conserved phenylalanine at the end of the CDR3 is missing. The DNA is omitted, as the CDR3 cannot be located on it reliably, and the CDR3 follows TCRdb's listing. The gene calls are TRBV9 and TRBJ2-7. From germline, CDR1 is SGDLS and CDR2 YYNGEE. The CDR3 has 11 residues if both end residues are counted. The CDR3 spells CASSSHGELNY.

This chain joins TRBV24-1 and TRBJ2-1; 7 bases map to TRBD1. V was clipped by 5 bases and J by 14 bases; unmatched bases: 14. Germline CDR1 reads KGHDR; CDR2 reads SFDVKD. The CDR3 is 14 amino acids. For the CDR3, the DNA is TGTGCCACCAGTGGAAGAGACAGGGAATATGCAGAGTTCTTC. It is translated as CATSGRDREYAEFF.

The chain links TRBV7-2 to TRBJ2-3; D is unresolved. The CDR3 runs to 15 residues. V was shortened by 3 bases and J by 13 bases, with 23 bases between the two germline ends. Per the germline V gene, CDR1 is SGHTA and CDR2 is FQGNSA. In DNA, the CDR3 is TGTGCCAGCAGCTTGGCGGCTGGCGAGCAGTATACCGAGTATTTT. Its protein product is CASSLAAGEQYTEYF.

A remark on this clonotype: Here the CDR3 omits its conserved ending phenylalanine or tryptophan, so a read error is the likely source. This sequence joins TRBV7-2 and TRBJ1-2; 10 nucleotides match TRBD1. V trimming: 2 bases; J trimming: 8 bases; junction bases outside the gene matches: 5. This CDR3 contains 14 residues. CDR1 and CDR2 from the germline V gene are SGHTA and FQGNSA. Here the CDR3 reads CASSLFGQGVGYTG. The CDR3 nucleotides read TGTGCCAGCAGCTTATTCGGACAGGGGGTAGGCTACACCGGC.

The rearrangement links TRBV20-1 to TRBJ2-7; D ambiguous. Trimming removed 3 bases at V and 0 bases at J, with 9 bases between. Per germline, CDR1 DFQATT and CDR2 SNEGSKA (reference sequence). The CDR3 consists of 13 residues. Written as DNA, the CDR3 is TGCAGTGCTAGTAACATCGTCTCCTACGAGCAGTACTTC. Translated: CSASNIVSYEQYF.

As concerns this clonotype: The junction does not match germline at one end; this may be a read error. The chain combines TRBV11-1 with TRBJ2-7; a possible D gene is TRBD2 (5 bases). CDR3 size: 16 residues. Germline CDR1 and CDR2: SGHAT and FQDESV (reference sequence). CDR3 sequence reads: CASTLVWAPGSYEQYF. The CDR3 DNA reads TGTGCCAGCACCTTAGTTTGGGCTCCGGGGAGCTACGAGCAGTACTTC.